A selection of T cell receptor beta chains follows, all from one sample in a study of Graves' ophthalmopathy and Graves' hyperthyroidism. Each CDR3 protein gets one entry after TCRdb re-called the multiplex PCR reads with MiXCR. The sample shows approximately 17,000 distinct CDR3 sequences, 46% of them seen only once. What was sequenced was peripheral blood. The source is a middle-aged woman with stable Graves' hyperthyroidism. Both conserved end residues are part of each CDR3.

TRBJ1-4,TRBV6-5,CASSYDTGLGEKLFF
TRBJ2-1,TRBV5-1,CASSGHSSASYNEQFF
TRBJ1-2,TRBV5-5,CASSLDIPNYGYTF
TRBJ2-3,TRBV5-1,CASSLAAASTDTQYF
TRBJ2-2,TRBV7-8,CASSLKGLAGGGTGELFF
TRBJ2-3,TRBV7-8,CASSLARLAGETDTQYF
TRBJ1-2,TRBV6-5,CATYGEQGAGGYTF
TRBJ2-1,TRBV6-1,CASSEILGERGADEQFF
TRBJ2-1,TRBV15,CATSTRRFDNEQFF
TRBJ2-3,TRBV5-5,CASSIARTQYF
TRBJ2-1,TRBV9,CASSWTSGGASEQFF
TRBJ2-5,TRBV4-1,CASSHQTGETQYF
TRBJ2-7,TRBV18,CASSPPGGDGYEQYF
TRBJ2-7,TRBV10-3,CAILKQGINEQYF
TRBJ1-5,TRBV10-3,CAISENLREAQHF
TRBJ1-1,TRBV19,CASSIEGQREAFF
TRBJ2-5,TRBV14,CASSLALGTSGFQETQYF
TRBJ1-3,TRBV9,CASSVDADTIYF
TRBJ2-1,TRBV24-1,CATSDFGQGAHNEQLF
TRBJ2-2,TRBV24-1,CATSDPMSEDTEELFF
TRBJ1-2,TRBV10-3,CAIKGFGYGYTF
TRBJ2-3,TRBV28,CASSLSSGGRAFTDTQYF
TRBJ2-1,TRBV20-1,CSASLGQTFEQFF
TRBJ2-2,TRBV10-3,CDISDYRDRGSGEPFF
TRBJ2-2,TRBV6-4,CASSASTSGSPGELFF
TRBJ2-1,TRBV25-1,CASSEWGGLYNEQFF
TRBJ1-2,TRBV19,CASSIGARGRTNYGYTF
TRBJ2-5,TRBV2,CASSGSGGGETQYF
TRBJ1-2,TRBV6-4,CASSETGVGYTF
TRBJ2-7,TRBV7-2,CASSPTGRGYEQYF
TRBJ1-2,TRBV20-1,CSARTLNYGYTF
TRBJ2-2,TRBV5-1,CASSSEVTDTGELFF
TRBJ1-2,TRBV10-3,CAVSGTGPYGYTF
TRBJ2-7,TRBV10-3,CASAGDRGGERYF
TRBJ2-1,TRBV10-3,CAIRDPDWPLYNEQFF
TRBJ2-6,TRBV2,CASNEGISTEAF
TRBJ2-7,TRBV20-1,CSARGGLAGGRSYEQYF
TRBJ1-1,TRBV7-9,CASSRDSRYGAFF